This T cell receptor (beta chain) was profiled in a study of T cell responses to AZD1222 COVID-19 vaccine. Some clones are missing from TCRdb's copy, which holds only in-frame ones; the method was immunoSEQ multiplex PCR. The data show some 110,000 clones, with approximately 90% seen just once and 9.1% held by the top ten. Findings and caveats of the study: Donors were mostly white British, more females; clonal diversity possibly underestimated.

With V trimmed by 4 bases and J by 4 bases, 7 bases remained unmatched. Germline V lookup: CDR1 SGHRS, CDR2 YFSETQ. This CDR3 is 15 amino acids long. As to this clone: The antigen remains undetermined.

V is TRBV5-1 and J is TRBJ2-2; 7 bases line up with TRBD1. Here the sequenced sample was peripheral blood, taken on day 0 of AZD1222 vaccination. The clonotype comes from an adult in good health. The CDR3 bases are TGCGCCAGCAGCCTGGTACAGGGGTCCACCGGGGAGCTGTTTTTT. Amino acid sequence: CASSLVQGSTGELFF.